Listed here are 19 T cell receptor beta chains from one sample, sequenced in a study of spatial heterogeneity in lung cancer. The time point denotes: blood at routine non-recurrence follow-up after resection. TCRdb analysed the 5' RACE reads with MiXCR anew, one entry per CDR3 protein. This sample has 20,000 or so distinct CDR3 sequences, with 10% found just once. Sequenced here: PBMCs, sampled at follow-up. All receptors come from a female donor with early-stage non-small cell lung cancer.

To note about this clonotype: This clone may be a read error of a much larger clone one base away. V gene TRBV28 combines with J gene TRBJ1-5, with TRBD1 matching 7 bases. Germline CDR1 MDHEN, CDR2 SYDVKM. J gave up 6 bases and V 3 bases, and 11 bases lay outside the gene matches. The CDR3 contains 16 residues. CDR3 protein: CASSFWGRGNSQPQHF. In DNA, the CDR3 is TGTGCCAGCAGTTTTTGGGGCAGGGGGAATAGTCAGCCCCAGCATTTT.

There are many counts of this clonotype. The CDR3 coding sequence is TGTGCCAGCAGCCCCGCCCTGGCAAGTAGCGGGGGTAATGAGCAGTTCTTC. Amino acids: CASSPALASSGGNEQFF. The V gene is TRBV7-9, the J gene TRBJ2-1, with TRBD2 identical over 9 bases. The CDR3 is made up of 17 amino acids. CDR1 SEHNR and CDR2 FQNEAQ come from the germline V gene (reference sequence). Trimming took 5 bases from V and 7 from J; bases not matched to a gene: 15.

This clonotype has at least ten counts. The rearrangement joins TRBV19 to TRBJ2-6; a weak D match, TRBD1 (5 bases). The germline gives CDR1 LNHDA, CDR2 SQIVND (reference sequence). V was shortened by 3 bases and J by 1 base, with 7 bases between the two germline ends. The CDR3 runs to 15 residues. DNA of the CDR3: TGTGCCAGTAGTATCCAGGGTTCTGGGGCCAACGTCCTGACTTTC. As protein: CASSIQGSGANVLTF.

This clonotype has ten or more counts. The V and J genes are TRBV5-5 and TRBJ2-3; D perhaps matches TRBD1 (6 bases). The CDR3 is 12 amino acids. The V gene lost 4 bases and the J gene lost 9 bases, with 12 bases spanning the gap. Germline V gene data show CDR1 as SGHKS and CDR2 as YYEKEE (reference sequence). CDR3 in DNA: TGTGCCAGCAGCCTAACAGGGTTAACGCAGTATTTT. This codes for CASSLTGLTQYF.

This clonotype was counted a few times. V usage is TRBV6-6 and J usage is TRBJ2-6; tentatively, D is TRBD2 (6 bases). CDR1 is MNHNY and CDR2 is SVGAGI in the germline V gene (reference sequence). CDR3 length equals 15 residues. The germline V and J ends were trimmed by 7 bases and 2 bases, with 12 bases remaining between them. CDR3 region: CASMDPGAGANVLTF. The CDR3 coding sequence is TGTGCCAGCATGGATCCGGGGGCTGGGGCCAACGTCCTGACTTTC.

At least ten counts were recorded for this clonotype. In DNA form, the CDR3 reads TGCAGTGCTAGAGGACAGGGGGACACCGGGGAGCTGTTTTTT. Its translation is CSARGQGDTGELFF. The chain uses TRBV20-1 and TRBJ2-2; TRBD1 matches at 9 bases. Germline assignment: CDR1 DFQATT and CDR2 SNEGSKA (reference sequence). The CDR3 is made up of 14 amino acids. With 1 base clipped from V and 3 bases from J, the junction kept 0 bases outside the gene matches.

This clonotype was detected only a few times. The chain has TRBV5-1 and TRBJ2-5; TRBD1 agrees at 7 bases. After removal of 5 bases from V and 3 bases from J, the junction contained 4 bases not matched to a gene. CDR1 is SGHRS, CDR2 YFSETQ, per germline. The CDR3 runs to 13 residues. This CDR3 is CASRTGAEETQYF. The CDR3 nucleotides read TGCGCCAGCAGAACAGGGGCTGAAGAGACCCAGTACTTC.

This clonotype was counted at least ten times. The chain links TRBV7-2 to TRBJ1-1; D is unclear. V was trimmed by 1 base and J by 2 bases, leaving 8 bases between them. The CDR3 spans 14 residues. Germline-derived CDR1 and CDR2 are SGHTA and FQGNSA. Written as DNA, the CDR3 is TGTGCCAGCAGCTTAGGGGGATTTAACACTGAAGCTTTCTTT. Protein sequence: CASSLGGFNTEAFF.

This clonotype was seen a handful of times. This sequence joins TRBV11-2 and TRBJ2-2; D perhaps matches TRBD2 (6 bases). CDR3 size: 17 residues. V was cut by 5 bases and J by 4 bases, with 20 bases left in between. Germline CDR1 is SGHAT and CDR2 is FQNNGV. For the CDR3, the DNA is TGTGCCAGCAGCATACGCCCGGGAGAAGGGGCCACCGGGGAGCTGTTTTTT. This translates into CASSIRPGEGATGELFF.

The rearrangement uses TRBV7-9 and TRBJ1-1; D remains ambiguous. The germline CDR1 and CDR2 sequences are SEHNR and FQNEAQ (reference sequence). This CDR3 contains 13 residues. The V gene lost 0 bases and the J gene lost 6 bases, with 8 bases spanning the gap. The CDR3 sequence is CASSLAREAEAFF. The CDR3, as DNA: TGTGCCAGCAGCTTAGCTCGGGAGGCTGAAGCTTTCTTT.

This clonotype has ten or more counts. This chain joins TRBV5-1 and TRBJ2-3; 10 nucleotides match TRBD2. This CDR3 comprises 17 residues. V trimming: 2 bases; J trimming: 0 bases; junction bases outside the gene matches: 6. Germline V CDR1 and CDR2: SGHRS, YFSETQ. The CDR3, as DNA: TGCGCCAGCAGCTTACGTTCTAGCGGGGGTAGCACAGATACGCAGTATTTT. It yields the protein CASSLRSSGGSTDTQYF.

This clonotype was observed at least ten times. The V gene is TRBV6-6, the J gene TRBJ2-7; TRBD2 is a possible D gene (6 bases). The CDR3 has 15 residues. V lost 2 bases, J lost 7 bases, and 18 bases lay in between. Germline V gives CDR1 MNHNY, CDR2 SVGAGI (reference sequence). CDR3 protein: CASSYGYGRSGEQYF. The CDR3 bases are TGTGCCAGCAGTTACGGTTACGGGAGATCGGGTGAGCAGTACTTC.

This clonotype was seen at least ten times. The chain links TRBV12-3 or TRBV12-4 to TRBJ2-6; D unresolved. V was cut by 1 base and J by 2 bases, with 3 bases left in between. This CDR3 contains 14 residues. The CDR3 DNA sequence: TGTGCCAGCAGTTTAGATGCTGGGGCCAACGTCCTGACTTTC. Its translation is CASSLDAGANVLTF.

This clonotype was seen at least ten times. The chain joins TRBV5-1 to TRBJ2-5, with TRBD2 as a possible D gene (6 bases). Germline CDR1 is SGHRS and CDR2 is YFSETQ. This CDR3 is built from 16 residues. V was trimmed by 0 bases and J by 2 bases, leaving 14 bases between them. CDR3 in DNA: TGCGCCAGCAGCTTGGCTCCGGGAGCTAGTCAAGAGACCCAGTACTTC. Translation gives CASSLAPGASQETQYF.

The CDR3 is CASSQSIGLAGGRFF. The CDR3 DNA reads as TGCGCCAGCAGTCAATCGATAGGACTAGCGGGGGGTCGGTTCTTC. The J gene is TRBJ2-1, the V gene TRBV23-1; the match to TRBD2 covers 14 bases. TRBV23-1 is marked as an open reading frame, function uncertain. The length of the CDR3 is 15 residues. Germline trimming cut 0 bases from V and 15 bases from J; bases unmatched to any gene: 7.

V is TRBV6-5 and J is TRBJ2-7, with TRBD1 as a possible D gene (6 bases). Germline CDR1 and CDR2: MNHEY and SVGAGI. Trimming stripped 6 bases from V and 12 bases from J, with 18 bases between. This CDR3 region has 12 residues. DNA of the CDR3: TGTGCCAGCAGCCCCAGACAGGCCCCTCTGTACTTC. Its translation: CASSPRQAPLYF.

To note about this clonotype: A clone one base away is much larger, so this may be a read error. The V gene is TRBV5-1, the J gene TRBJ2-7; 14 bases line up with TRBD2. The CDR3 is made up of 18 amino acids. Germline CDR1 and CDR2: SGHRS and YFSETQ. The CDR3 here is CASSLDLTSGRGIYKQYF. The CDR3 DNA sequence: TGCGCCAGCAGCTTGGACCTGACTAGCGGGAGGGGAATCTACAAGCAGTACTTC.

This clonotype was seen ten or more times. The chain recombines TRBV6-1 with TRBJ2-3; the D gene is possibly TRBD2 (5 bases). V lost 0 bases, J lost 4 bases, and 11 bases lay in between. Germline CDR1 and CDR2: MNHNS and SASEGT. The CDR3 runs 15 residues. The chain's CDR3 is CASSEAQRAADTQYF. As DNA, the CDR3 is TGTGCCAGCAGTGAAGCGCAGAGGGCGGCAGATACGCAGTATTTT.

This rearrangement joins TRBV7-2 to TRBJ1-3, with TRBD1 matching over 8 bases. V trimming: 6 bases; J trimming: 2 bases; junction bases outside the gene matches: 3. CDR1 is SGHTA, CDR2 FQGNSA, per germline. The CDR3 is 14 amino acids. CDR3 amino acids: CASSTTGAGNTIYF. The CDR3 nucleotides are TGTGCCAGCAGTACGACAGGGGCTGGAAACACCATATATTTT.